This T cell receptor beta chain was retrieved from a study of T cells in pancreatic ductal adenocarcinoma listed by TCRdb under 2017. For the wider study: Surgically resected pancreatic ductal adenocarcinoma specimens were analyzed for the quantity, spatial distribution, and characteristics of both suppressive cells and tumor-infiltrating CD8+ T cells, an effort aimed at clarifying the adaptive T-cell response occurring naturally.

The immunoSEQ hsTCRB kit was used to amplify TCR beta CDR3 regions from genomic DNA. An Illumina HiSeq system was used to carry out high-throughput TRB CDR3 sequencing. Regarding the original processing steps: The immunoSEQ software was used to analyze sequencing reads, and nonproductive sequences containing premature stops or frame-shifts were excluded. Clonality of the repertoire was calculated as one minus the Shannon entropy normalized by log2 of the number of unique productive sequences. TCRdb provides this immuneACCESS table in a form limited to in-frame rearrangements. Some clones are lacking; in checked studies, under half of them reflect an unresolved V gene, and why the rest are absent is not known. V, J and clone size are taken as reported in that table, and D and trimming were inferred from the DNA itself. Counted in this sample were roughly 100,000 clones; 90% to 95% of them appeared once. 2.5% to 3.5% of the sample belongs to the ten largest clones.

Regarding this clone: Its binding antigen is unknown. The record has no base qualities; no much larger clone is one base away.

Pancreatic ductal adenocarcinoma patients who had undergone surgery without neoadjuvant therapy were selected. Peripheral blood was collected in heparin tubes, and PBMCs were isolated by histopaque density gradient and cryopreserved in approximately 10% DMSO. Using the DNeasy Blood and Tissue Kit with Proteinase K and RNase treatment, genomic DNA was extracted from over 5 PBMC and fewer than 10 flash-frozen tumor specimens. The study at large found these results: No significant difference in T-cell clonality was found between tumor and blood, with mean clonality of approximately 0.11 in tumors and 0.07 to 0.075 in blood. Comparisons of clonality between tumor and blood may be biased because tumors are enriched in CD45RO+ effector T cells rather than naive T cells, which biases the comparison toward lower diversity. Because most pancreatic cancer patients present with inoperable disease, the resected cohort was biased toward the minority with early-stage disease. Compared with tumor samples, blood samples had more total productive templates and about 8-fold more unique clonotypes.

The sequencing input was PBMCs. The clonotype comes from a human donor with pancreatic ductal adenocarcinoma.

The DNA reads as follows: TGTGCCAGCAGTGAAGCCGGCGGGACAGGGCGCGGCGAGCAGTACTTC. This gives the protein CASSEAGGTGRGEQYF. The chain is encoded by TRBV25-1 joined to TRBJ2-7; TRBD1 agrees with 9 junctional bases. The CDR3 spans 16 residues, from the cysteine through the phenylalanine. CDR3 DNA is the only sequence kept; it has 48 bases, read in frame from the first base. CDR1 is given as MGHDK and CDR2 as SYGVNS, both from the germline V gene. At the junction V is shortened by 2 bases and J by 6 bases; bases outside the gene matches: 11.